The 7 T cell receptor beta chains in this list originate from one sample, sequenced in a study of T cell changes during pregnancy in multiple sclerosis. TCRdb's table, derived via immunoSEQ multiplex PCR, lists solely in-frame clones and lacks some. Of about 100,000 clones detected, roughly nine tenths appear once; the ten largest clones hold 1% to 1.5%. The source material was peripheral blood, sampled in the second trimester of pregnancy. The source is a female donor with multiple sclerosis, enrolled in a pregnancy study.

This chain joins TRBV7-9 and TRBJ2-1; no clear D gene. V lost 1 base to trimming and J lost 4 bases, with 5 bases between them. The length of the CDR3 is 13 residues. The germline gives CDR1 SEHNR, CDR2 FQNEAQ (reference sequence). DNA for the CDR3: TGTGCCAGCAGCTTAGATTCGTACAATGAGCAGTTCTTC. It specifies CASSLDSYNEQFF.

This chain links TRBV5-6 with TRBJ1-1; 7 bases align to TRBD1. The CDR3 is 15 amino acids. With V trimmed by 0 bases and J by 5 bases, 7 bases remained unmatched. Germline CDR1 and CDR2: SGHDT and YYEEEE. Here the CDR3 reads CASSLGSTGETEAFF. The CDR3, as DNA: TGTGCCAGCAGCTTGGGAAGTACAGGGGAAACTGAAGCTTTCTTT.

The V gene is TRBV19, the J gene TRBJ2-2; the D gene is possibly TRBD2 (6 bases). Germline CDR1 LNHDA, CDR2 SQIVND (reference sequence). The CDR3 contains 16 residues. Trimming pared 3 bases from V and 6 bases from J, leaving 17 bases between. As DNA, the CDR3 is TGTGCCAGTAGTATTAACGCCGCACCGGGGGCCGGGGAGCTGTTTTTT. As protein: CASSINAAPGAGELFF.

The chain joins TRBV5-1 to TRBJ1-5; TRBD1 is a possible D gene (5 bases). The V and J ends lost 2 bases and 4 bases respectively, with 13 bases between them. There are 15 residues in the CDR3. Germline V CDR1 and CDR2: SGHRS, YFSETQ. The CDR3 DNA is TGCGCCAGCAGCTTATCAGGGCAGGAGAATCAGCCCCAGCATTTT. Its protein is CASSLSGQENQPQHF.

The chain is built from TRBV19 and TRBJ1-1, with D perhaps matching TRBD1 (5 bases). Germline values: CDR1 LNHDA, CDR2 SQIVND (reference sequence). This CDR3 contains 14 residues. V was trimmed by 0 bases and J by 5 bases, leaving 10 bases between them. CDR3 sequence reads: CASSIDRGQTEAFF. The CDR3 DNA follows: TGTGCCAGTAGTATAGATCGCGGACAAACTGAAGCTTTCTTT.

V and J are TRBV7-9 and TRBJ2-7; D may be TRBD2 (6 bases). CDR1 SEHNR and CDR2 FQNEAQ come from the germline V gene (reference sequence). V lost 5 bases and J lost 7, with 18 bases in between. The CDR3 is 14 amino acids. The CDR3 DNA reads TGTGCCAGCAGCCATAGCGGCGTGGCATTGGAGCAGTACTTC. Translating it yields CASSHSGVALEQYF.

The chain uses TRBV30 and TRBJ2-7; perhaps TRBD2 as D (6 bases). In germline, CDR1 is GTSNPN, CDR2 SVGIG (reference sequence). V gave up 0 bases and J gave up 7 bases, with 13 bases separating them. This CDR3 has 13 residues. CDR3 loop: CAWSVRREGEQYF. The CDR3 bases are TGTGCCTGGAGTGTAAGGCGGGAAGGAGAGCAGTACTTC.